The present T cell receptor (beta chain) was sequenced within a study of shared clonotypes between healthy human individuals. General study points: Few donors restricted represented genetic and exposure-history diversity. Richness estimates generally favored naive over memory subsets.

Comments on this clone: The antigen is unknown.

In the source study's methods: In the immunoSEQ data, sequences were junction-only and lacked quality scores, so filtering differed. The table came from immunoSEQ multiplex PCR; TCRdb's copy has only in-frame clones and leaves some out. V and J calls and clone size come straight from that table; D and trimming were deduced from the DNA. The data contain 2,500,000 or so clones, roughly 92% of them singletons. The CDR3 loop spans 13 amino acids. The V end was cut by 0 bases, the J end by 11 bases, with 14 bases between. Germline CDR1 SGHRS, CDR2 YFSETQ. This sequence originates from a man aged 18 to 29 in good health. Sequencing input: naive CD4+ T cells sorted from blood. Subset denoted: CD45RA+ positively selected. The rearrangement links TRBV5-1 to TRBJ1-1, with D perhaps TRBD1 (6 bases). Here the CDR3 reads CASSLAGDSGAFF. CDR3 in DNA: TGCGCCAGCAGCTTGGCAGGGGATTCTGGGGCTTTCTTT.